These 4 T cell receptor beta chains came from one sample sequenced in a study of T cells in Graves' hyperthyroidism and ophthalmopathy. Template material for amplifying TCR beta CDR3 regions consisted of RNA transcripts. A set of HTBI primers served as the primers for a first-round RT-PCR of the TCR CDR3. TCRdb reprocessed the multiplex PCR reads via MiXCR and lists one record per CDR3 protein. The sample shows about 600,000 distinct CDR3 sequences, approximately 16% of them seen only once. The sequenced sample was blood. These receptors came from a woman aged 35 to 49 with Graves' ophthalmopathy.

The chain links TRBV5-5 to TRBJ2-6, with D maybe TRBD2 (5 bases). The CDR3 spans 16 residues. V gave up 0 bases and J gave up 0 bases, with 7 bases separating them. CDR1 is SGHKS, CDR2 YYEKEE, per germline (reference sequence). The CDR3 sequence is CASSLVAGSGANVLTF. CDR3 DNA sequence: TGTGCCAGCAGCTTGGTCGCGGGCTCTGGGGCCAACGTCCTGACTTTC.

The table lists this clonotype with many counts. Given a much more abundant clone one base away, this may be a read error. The chain carries TRBV12-3 or TRBV12-4 and TRBJ2-7; no definite D call. This CDR3 spans 11 amino acids. Trimming took off 3 bases at V and 3 bases at J, with 3 bases between the two ends. CDR3 in DNA: TGTGCCAGCAGTTTCTACTACGAGCAGTACTTC. This sequence encodes CASSFYYEQYF.

The chain employs TRBV4-2 and TRBJ1-3; D not certain. The CDR3 extends over 15 amino acids. V shed 4 bases and J shed 0 bases, with 10 bases lying between them. The germline gives CDR1 LGHNA, CDR2 YNFKEQ. The CDR3: CASSLASGSGNTIYF. DNA for the CDR3: TGTGCCAGCAGCCTTGCATCGGGCTCTGGAAACACCATATATTTT.

This clonotype was detected ten times or more. The gene calls are TRBV3-1 and TRBJ2-1; 7 nucleotides line up with TRBD1. The CDR3 contains 13 residues. With V trimmed by 2 bases and J by 8 bases, 3 bases remained unmatched. Germline assignment: CDR1 LGHDT and CDR2 YNNKEL (reference sequence). CDR3 bases: TGTGCCAGCAGCCAAACCAGGGGGTATGAGCAGTTCTTC. Translating it yields CASSQTRGYEQFF.